This T cell receptor beta chain derives from a study of T cell responses to AZD1222 COVID-19 vaccine. Findings and limits, study-wide: Just a handful of AZD1222 recipients tested seropositive at baseline.

Libraries were prepared by immunoSEQ multiplex PCR; TCRdb keeps only in-frame clonotypes and omits some of them. Seen here are about 120,000 clones, over 75% observed once, and the top ten hold over 4%. With regard to this clone: Its target is unknown.

The CDR3 has 11 amino acids. V lost 5 bases to trimming and J lost 4 bases, with 6 bases between them. Germline loops: CDR1 SGHAT, CDR2 FQDESV (reference sequence). The V gene is TRBV11-1, the J gene TRBJ2-7, with D hard to call. Sequences were derived from peripheral blood, sampled 28 days after the second dose of the MenACWY control vaccine. This clonotype was sampled from an adult who received the MenACWY meningococcal vaccine as a control. CDR3: CASSTGYEQYV. CDR3 DNA: TGTGCCAGCAGCACCGGGTACGAGCAGTACGTC.